This T cell receptor (beta chain) was recorded in a study of monozygotic twins with inflammatory bowel disease. The CDR3 is made up of 14 amino acids. The germline gives CDR1 LGHDT, CDR2 YNNKEL (reference sequence). With respect to this clonotype: Its antigen remains unknown.

Someone took an approximately 2.4 ml blood sample from each of the donors. Study findings and constraints: With others, IBD patients shared fewer clonotypes than healthy twins did, especially with disease activity. Whereas healthy co-twins had higher TCRbeta diversity (inverse Simpson), IBD patients had lower diversity.

TCRdb re-called the 5' RACE reads; one entry per CDR3 protein, DNA not given. The sample table sets out around 380,000 distinct CDR3 sequences. This clonotype originated in a human donor with ulcerative colitis or Crohn's disease, or a healthy co-twin of an affected twin (not recorded which). This chain joins TRBV3-1 and TRBJ2-1; TCRdb selects TRBD2, and the lack of DNA leaves this call unchecked. Sequenced input: blood. The CDR3 sequence: CASSQARLANEQFF.